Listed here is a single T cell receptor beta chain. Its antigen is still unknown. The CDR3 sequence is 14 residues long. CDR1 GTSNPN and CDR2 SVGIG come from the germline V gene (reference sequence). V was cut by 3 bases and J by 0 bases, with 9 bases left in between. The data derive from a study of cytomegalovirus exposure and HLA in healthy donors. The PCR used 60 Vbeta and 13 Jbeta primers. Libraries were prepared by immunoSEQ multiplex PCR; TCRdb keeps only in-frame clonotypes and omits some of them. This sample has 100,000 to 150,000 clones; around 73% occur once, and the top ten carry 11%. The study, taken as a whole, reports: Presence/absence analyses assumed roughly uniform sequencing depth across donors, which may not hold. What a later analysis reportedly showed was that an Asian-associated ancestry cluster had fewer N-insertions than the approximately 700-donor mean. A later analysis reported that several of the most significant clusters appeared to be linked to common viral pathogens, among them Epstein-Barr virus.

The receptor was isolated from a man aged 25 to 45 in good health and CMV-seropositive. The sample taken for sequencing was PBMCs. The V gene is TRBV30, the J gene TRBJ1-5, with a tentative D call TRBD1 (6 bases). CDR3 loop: CAWSQGFSNQPQHF. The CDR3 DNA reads TGTGCCTGGAGCCAGGGGTTTAGCAATCAGCCCCAGCATTTT. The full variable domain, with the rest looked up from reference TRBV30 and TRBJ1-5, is SQTIHQWPATLVQPVGSPLSLECTVEGTSNPNLYWYRQAAGRGLQLLFYSVGIGQISSEVPQNLSASRPQDRQFILSSKKLLLSDSGFYLCAWSQGFSNQPQHFGDGTRLSIL.